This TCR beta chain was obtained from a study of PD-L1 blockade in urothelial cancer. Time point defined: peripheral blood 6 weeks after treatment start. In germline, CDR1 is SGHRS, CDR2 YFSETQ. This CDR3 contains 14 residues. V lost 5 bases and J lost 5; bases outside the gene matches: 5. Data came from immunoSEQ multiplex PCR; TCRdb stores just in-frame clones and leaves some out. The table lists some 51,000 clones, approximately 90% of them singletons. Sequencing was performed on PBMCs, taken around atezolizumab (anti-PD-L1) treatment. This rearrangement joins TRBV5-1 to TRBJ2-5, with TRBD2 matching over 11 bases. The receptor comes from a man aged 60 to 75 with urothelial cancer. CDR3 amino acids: CASRLAGGPETQYF. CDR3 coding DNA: TGCGCCAGCAGGTTAGCGGGGGGGCCCGAGACCCAGTACTTC.